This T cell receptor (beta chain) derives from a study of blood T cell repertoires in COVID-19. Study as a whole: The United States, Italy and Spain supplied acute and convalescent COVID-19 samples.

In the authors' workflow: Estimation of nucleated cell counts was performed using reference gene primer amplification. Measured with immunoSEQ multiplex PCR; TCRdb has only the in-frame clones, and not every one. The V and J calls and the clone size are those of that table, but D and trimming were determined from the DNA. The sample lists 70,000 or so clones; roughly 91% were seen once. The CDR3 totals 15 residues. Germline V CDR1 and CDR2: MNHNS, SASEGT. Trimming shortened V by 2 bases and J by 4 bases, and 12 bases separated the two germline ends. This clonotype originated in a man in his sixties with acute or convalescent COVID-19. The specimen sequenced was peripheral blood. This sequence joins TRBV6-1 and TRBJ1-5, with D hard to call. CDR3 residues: CASSELDGRNQPQHF. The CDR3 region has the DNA TGTGCCAGCAGTGAACTTGATGGCAGGAATCAGCCCCAGCATTTT.